This T cell receptor beta chain was observed in a study of T cells in Graves' hyperthyroidism and ophthalmopathy. Study overall: Before treatment of any kind, peripheral blood was taken at initial diagnosis. Study-wide results and limits: From stable hyperthyroidism, ophthalmopathy was set apart by a 13 V-J model.

Of note for this clonotype: Its antigen remains unknown.

Amplification of TCR beta CDR3 regions was performed using RNA transcripts as template. First-round RT-PCR with HTBI primers amplified the TCR CDR3 region. TCRdb re-analysed the multiplex PCR reads in MiXCR, keeping a single row per CDR3 protein. The sample has 490,000 or so distinct CDR3 sequences, around a fifth seen once. Germline CDR1 is SGHVS and CDR2 is FQNEAQ. V trimming: 1 base; J trimming: 1 base; junction bases outside the gene matches: 5. The CDR3 totals 17 residues. Active moderate-to-severe ophthalmopathy, Clinical Activity Score at least 3, NOSPECS at least 4, under 3 months' duration. Lactation, pregnancy, other autoimmune disease or uncontrolled infection excluded patients.

The receptor was derived from a woman in her 70s with Graves' ophthalmopathy. The chain combines TRBV7-8 with TRBJ2-5; 11 nucleotides line up with TRBD2. Sequencing was performed on blood. The CDR3 coding sequence is TGTGCCAGCAGCTTAGTTCTGGGACTAGCGGCCCAAGAGACCCAGTACTTC. This encodes CASSLVLGLAAQETQYF.